This TCR beta chain was found in a study of blood T cell repertoires in COVID-19. About the study: Sample material is recorded as cDNA or gDNA derived from T cells, B-cell-depleted T cells, or PBMCs.

As originally analysed: Scientists estimated how many nucleated cells there were by amplifying reference gene primers. Generated by immunoSEQ multiplex PCR, the TCRdb table keeps only in-frame clones and is missing some. V and J calls and clone size follow that table, whereas D and trimming were derived from the DNA. The sample has roughly 200,000 clones; about 83% are singletons. CDR1 and CDR2 (germline): SGHVS, FNYEAQ. Germline trimming cut 5 bases from V and 5 bases from J; bases unmatched to any gene: 3. The CDR3 has 13 residues. The sequenced material came from peripheral blood. This chain connects TRBV7-6 to TRBJ2-7; 10 positions agree with TRBD1. This TCR derives from a human donor in a cohort sampled during active COVID-19. The CDR3 DNA reads as TGTGCCAGCAGCCCGGGACAGGGGAACGAGCAGTACTTC. This encodes CASSPGQGNEQYF.